What follows are 20 T cell receptor beta chains derived from one specimen sequenced in a study of brain T cells in children with intractable seizures. Indicated time point: blood from clinic visit 5 months post-surgery; TSC patient then seizure free. Assay used: immunoSEQ multiplex PCR; TCRdb lists only in-frame clones, some missing. The table lists approximately 330,000 clones, roughly 93% of them singletons, with 5.7% in the top ten. The starting material was peripheral blood, obtained about 5 months after surgery. The receptors derive from a boy younger than two with tuberous sclerosis and intractable seizures.

This chain uses TRBV9 with TRBJ2-3; D is uncertain. Deletions cut 2 bases from V and 2 bases from J, with 12 bases between. This CDR3 region has 15 residues. CDR1 SGDLS and CDR2 YYNGEE come from the germline V gene. CDR3 region: CASSVGEQNTDTQYF. The CDR3 DNA follows: TGTGCCAGCAGCGTTGGTGAACAGAACACAGATACGCAGTATTTT.

The chain carries TRBV24-1 and TRBJ2-2; tentatively, D is TRBD2 (6 bases). Germline V CDR1 and CDR2: KGHDR, SFDVKD. The CDR3 totals 17 residues. With 2 bases removed from V and 3 bases from J, the gap between germline ends came to 15 bases. CDR3 protein: CATSDSGTGSYTGELFF. The CDR3 DNA is TGTGCCACCAGTGATTCCGGGACTGGTTCGTACACCGGGGAGCTGTTTTTT.

The chain has TRBV28 and TRBJ2-7, with 7 bases matching TRBD1. The J segment lost 6 bases and the V segment lost 4 bases, leaving 9 bases of the junction unmatched. The CDR3 is 14 residues long. Germline V CDR1 and CDR2: MDHEN, SYDVKM. CDR3 region: CASSSISQGVEQYF. CDR3 in DNA: TGTGCCAGCAGTTCCATATCTCAGGGGGTCGAGCAGTACTTC.

This clone came up once. This chain connects TRBV7-2 to TRBJ2-1, with 8 bases aligning to TRBD2. Germline trimming cut 6 bases from V and 6 bases from J; bases unmatched to any gene: 13. This CDR3 is 16 amino acids long. Germline-derived CDR1 and CDR2 are SGHTA and FQGNSA. Here the CDR3 reads CASRSTGTSKVNEQFF. CDR3 coding DNA: TGTGCCAGCAGATCCACCGGGACTAGTAAAGTCAATGAGCAGTTCTTC.

The chain links TRBV10-1 to TRBJ1-4; D remains unclear. Per germline, CDR1 WNHNN and CDR2 SYGVQD (reference sequence). V was cut by 2 bases and J by 8 bases, with 15 bases left in between. CDR3 size: 15 residues. DNA for the CDR3: TGCGCCAGCAGTGAGATCTCGGCCGTCCCGGAAAAACTGTTTTTT. Translated, it gives CASSEISAVPEKLFF.

CDR3 sequence (DNA): TGTGCCAGCAGCTTAGAGGTTAACACCGGGGAGCTGTTTTTT. It yields the protein CASSLEVNTGELFF. The chain combines TRBV11-2 with TRBJ2-2; D call uncertain. The germline V gene encodes CDR1 SGHAT and CDR2 FQNNGV. Trimming took off 0 bases at V and 2 bases at J, with 4 bases between the two ends. The CDR3 contains 14 residues.

V and J are TRBV29-1 and TRBJ2-7; unclear D gene. Trimming stripped 3 bases from V and 2 bases from J, with 11 bases between. The CDR3 sequence is 13 residues long. Germline V gives CDR1 SQVTM, CDR2 ANQGSEA. CDR3 in DNA: TGCAGCGTTGAGGCAGGTCTAGCCTACGAGCAGTACTTC. It translates to CSVEAGLAYEQYF.

The chain is built from TRBV6-6 and TRBJ1-6; no clear D gene. CDR3 length equals 16 residues. Germline V CDR1 and CDR2: MNHNY, SVGAGI (reference sequence). Trimming pared 6 bases from V and 0 bases from J, leaving 12 bases between. The CDR3 bases are TGTGCCAGCAGCAATTCGGAAGGCTCCTATAATTCACCCCTCCACTTT. Residues: CASSNSEGSYNSPLHF.

The V call is TRBV19, the J call TRBJ1-2; D not certain. Per germline, CDR1 LNHDA and CDR2 SQIVND (reference sequence). Deletions cut 3 bases from V and 0 bases from J, with 14 bases between. The CDR3 has 16 amino acids. The CDR3 loop is CASSIYDLDANYGYTF. The CDR3 DNA reads as TGTGCCAGTAGTATCTACGACCTCGACGCTAACTATGGCTACACCTTC. The full variable domain, completed using reference TRBV19 and TRBJ1-2, is DGGITQSPKYLFRKEGQNVTLSCEQNLNHDAMYWYRQDPGQGLRLIYYSQIVNDFQKGDIAEGYSVSREKKESFPLTVTSAQKNPTAFYLCASSIYDLDANYGYTFGSGTRLTVV.

The chain carries TRBV7-2 and TRBJ2-7, with 10 nucleotides matching TRBD2. Looked up from germline, CDR1 is SGHTA and CDR2 is FQGNSA. V lost 4 bases, J lost 2 bases, and 5 bases stayed unmatched. The CDR3 has 15 amino acids. CDR3 sequence: CASSSVAGGPYEQYF. The CDR3 DNA sequence: TGTGCCAGCAGCTCCGTAGCGGGGGGCCCCTACGAGCAGTACTTC.

CDR3 protein: CATPGGGGNSNQPQHF. CDR3 DNA sequence: TGTGCCACCCCGGGGGGGGGCGGAAATAGCAATCAGCCCCAGCATTTT. J is TRBJ1-5 and V is TRBV24-1, with a weak D call TRBD1 (6 bases). This CDR3 region has 16 residues. Germline V gives CDR1 KGHDR, CDR2 SFDVKD. Trimming pared 9 bases from V and 0 bases from J, leaving 17 bases between.

This chain uses TRBV5-6 with TRBJ2-7, with D perhaps TRBD2 (6 bases). The CDR3 is 17 residues long. Trimming left V 6 bases short and J 1 base short, with 23 bases between. Germline V gene lookup returns CDR1 SGHDT and CDR2 YYEEEE. Written as DNA, the CDR3 is TGTGCCAGCACCACGACCGTCTGGGGGACTCATTCCTACGAGCAGTACTTC. Protein product: CASTTTVWGTHSYEQYF.

The V and J genes are TRBV19 and TRBJ1-3, with TRBD1 identical over 9 bases. This CDR3 is 17 amino acids long. Germline CDR1 is LNHDA and CDR2 is SQIVND (reference sequence). The J segment lost 0 bases and the V segment lost 3 bases, leaving 6 bases of the junction unmatched. The CDR3, as DNA: TGTGCCAGTAGTATGGCCGGGACAGGGTCCTCTGGAAACACCATATATTTT. The encoded protein is CASSMAGTGSSGNTIYF.

This chain links TRBV30 with TRBJ2-3, with D unclear. The V gene's germline CDR1 is GTSNPN and CDR2 SVGIG (reference sequence). V lost 1 base and J lost 5, with 1 base in between. The CDR3 spans 10 residues. CDR3 sequence: CAWSGDTQYF. CDR3 nucleotide sequence: TGTGCCTGGAGTGGAGATACGCAGTATTTT.

The genes are TRBV27 and TRBJ1-6; 10 bases are a match to TRBD1. The CDR3 length is 16 residues. The V and J ends lost 5 bases and 9 bases, in that order; junction bases with no gene match: 10. Germline-derived CDR1 and CDR2 are MNHEY and SMNVEV (reference sequence). The CDR3 spells CASSGTGAARGSPLHF. In nucleotides, the CDR3 is TGTGCCAGCAGTGGGACAGGGGCCGCGCGGGGTTCACCCCTCCACTTT.

This rearrangement joins TRBV28 to TRBJ2-7; TRBD1 might be the D (6 bases). With 10 bases removed from V and 2 bases from J, the gap between germline ends came to 9 bases. This CDR3 has 11 residues. The germline CDR1 and CDR2 sequences are MDHEN and SYDVKM. CDR3 region: CATKGAYEQYF. In nucleotides, the CDR3 is TGTGCCACCAAGGGGGCCTACGAGCAGTACTTC.

This rearrangement joins TRBV19 to TRBJ2-7, with 10 bases matching TRBD1. The CDR3 covers 15 residues. V lost 3 bases to trimming and J lost 2 bases; unmatched junction nucleotides: 4. Germline values: CDR1 LNHDA, CDR2 SQIVND (reference sequence). The CDR3 DNA reads TGTGCCAGTAGTATCGGACAGGGGGGTACCTACGAGCAGTACTTC. This gives the protein CASSIGQGGTYEQYF.

The chain joins TRBV18 to TRBJ1-2; D unresolved. CDR3 size: 14 residues. V lost 1 base and J lost 4, with 10 bases in between. Germline values: CDR1 KGHSH, CDR2 LQKENI. CDR3 region: CASSPLEGLYGYTF. CDR3 nucleotide sequence: TGTGCCAGCTCACCACTGGAGGGCCTCTATGGCTACACCTTC.

The chain joins TRBV28 to TRBJ1-6; D not certain. Deletions cut 6 bases from V and 11 bases from J, with 14 bases between. This CDR3 is built from 13 residues. Germline V gene lookup returns CDR1 MDHEN and CDR2 SYDVKM. The DNA of the CDR3 is TGTGCCAGCAGACTTCCTGGGGTGGCACCCCTCCACTTT. Translated, it gives CASRLPGVAPLHF.

The rearrangement links TRBV24-1 to TRBJ1-5; D may be TRBD1 (6 bases). V was clipped by 2 bases and J by 7 bases, with 17 bases between them. The CDR3 is 16 amino acids. Per germline, CDR1 KGHDR and CDR2 SFDVKD. The CDR3 nucleotides are TGTGCCACCAGTGATTCCCGTGGGGGGCGAGGGCAGCCCCAGCATTTT. Its protein is CATSDSRGGRGQPQHF.